Listed below are T cell receptor beta chains from one sample, sequenced in a study of blood T cells in healthy people across ages. TCRdb itself ran the 5' RACE reads through MiXCR, one entry per CDR3 protein. The data hold some 1.4 million distinct CDR3 sequences, with roughly 40% observed a single time. Specimen: blood. All receptors derive from a woman aged 18-35 years in good health. Each CDR3 is given with its conserved first and last residue. Fields, in order: D gene, J gene, V gene, CDR3 length, clone size, CDR3 protein, CDR3 DNA. The D gene is left open where the match is weak. Clone size appears in some rows only: once, few, many, or a class for an expanded clone.

-,TRBJ2-6,TRBV2,15,few,CASRPLGSGANVLTF,TGTGCCAGCAGACCACTAGGCTCTGGGGCCAACGTCCTGACTTTC
TRBD1,TRBJ1-1,TRBV12-3/TRBV12-4,13,-,CACSKDRGQGVFF,TGTGCCTGCAGTAAAGACAGGGGACAAGGGGTTTTCTTT
-,TRBJ1-6,TRBV27,13,few,CASSSPANSPLHF,TGTGCCAGCAGTTCCCCCGCCAATTCACCCCTCCACTTT
TRBD1,TRBJ2-7,TRBV27,15,-,CASSLNRGPAYEQYF,TGTGCCAGCAGTCTCAACAGGGGCCCTGCCTACGAGCAGTACTTC
-,TRBJ2-1,TRBV27,15,-,CASSLSDSGGNEQFF,TGTGCCAGCAGTTTATCGGACAGCGGTGGCAATGAGCAGTTCTTC
-,TRBJ2-7,TRBV4-1,15,few,CASSLGALGYNEQYF,TGCGCCAGCAGCCTAGGGGCTTTGGGCTACAATGAGCAGTACTTC
-,TRBJ2-7,TRBV6-1,17,-,CASSEEQGLWLPYEQYF,TGTGCCAGCAGTGAAGAACAGGGTCTTTGGCTTCCCTACGAGCAGTACTTC
TRBD2,TRBJ2-1,TRBV12-3/TRBV12-4,14,-,CASTPTSVYNEQFF,TGTGCCAGCACCCCGACTAGCGTTTACAATGAGCAGTTCTTC
-,TRBJ1-6,TRBV6-6,14,-,CASSYTGYDSPLHF,TGTGCCAGCAGTTACACAGGGTATGATTCACCCCTCCACTTT
-,TRBJ1-1,TRBV9,15,few,CASSALGEGNTEAFF,TGTGCCAGCAGCGCCCTTGGTGAGGGGAACACTGAAGCTTTCTTT